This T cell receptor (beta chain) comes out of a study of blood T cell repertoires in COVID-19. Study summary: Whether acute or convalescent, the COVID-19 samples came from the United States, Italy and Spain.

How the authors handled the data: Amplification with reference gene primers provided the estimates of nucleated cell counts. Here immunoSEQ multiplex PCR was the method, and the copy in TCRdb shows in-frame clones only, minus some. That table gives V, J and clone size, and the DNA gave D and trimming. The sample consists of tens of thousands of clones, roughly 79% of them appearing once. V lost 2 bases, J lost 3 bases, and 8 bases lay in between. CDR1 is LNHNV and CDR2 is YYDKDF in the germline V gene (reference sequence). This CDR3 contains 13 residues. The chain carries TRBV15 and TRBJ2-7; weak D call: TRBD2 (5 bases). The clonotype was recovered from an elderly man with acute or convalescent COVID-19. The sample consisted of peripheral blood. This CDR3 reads CATSRRRFYEQYF. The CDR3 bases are TGTGCCACCAGCAGACGGAGGTTCTACGAGCAGTACTTC.